Below, 3 T cell receptor beta chains from the same sample are listed, as sequenced in a study of CXCR3-negative and CXCR3-positive naive CD8 T cells. The authors prepared UMI-labeled TRB cDNA libraries by 5' RACE. TCRdb processed the 5' RACE reads again and assigns one entry to each CDR3 protein, with no DNA. The table lists 20,000 to 30,000 distinct CDR3 sequences, with over 2.5% in the top ten. Sequenced sample: naive CXCR3- CD8+ T cells from blood. Subset specified: CD45RO-CCR7+CD27+CD95- naive CD8+ T cells lacking CXCR3 (TNR3-). The receptors were gathered from a human donor in good health. Some clones in this sample may be carry-over from other donors' samples.

This clonotype is classed as medium-sized by frequency. The chain joins TRBV4-2 to TRBJ1-5. CDR3 length: 12 amino acids. Per the germline V gene, CDR1 is LGHNA and CDR2 is YNFKEQ. The CDR3 reads CASSFSNQPQHF.

This sequence joins TRBV6-6 and TRBJ2-7. The CDR3 spans 13 residues. In germline, CDR1 is MNHNY, CDR2 SVGAGI (reference sequence). The CDR3 loop reads CASSYSMGNEQYF.

CDR3 sequence: CASSLPSRGTEAFF. V usage is TRBV5-5 and J usage is TRBJ1-1; TCRdb designates TRBD1, a call that cannot be tested without DNA. Germline loops: CDR1 SGHKS, CDR2 YYEKEE (reference sequence). CDR3 length: 14 amino acids.